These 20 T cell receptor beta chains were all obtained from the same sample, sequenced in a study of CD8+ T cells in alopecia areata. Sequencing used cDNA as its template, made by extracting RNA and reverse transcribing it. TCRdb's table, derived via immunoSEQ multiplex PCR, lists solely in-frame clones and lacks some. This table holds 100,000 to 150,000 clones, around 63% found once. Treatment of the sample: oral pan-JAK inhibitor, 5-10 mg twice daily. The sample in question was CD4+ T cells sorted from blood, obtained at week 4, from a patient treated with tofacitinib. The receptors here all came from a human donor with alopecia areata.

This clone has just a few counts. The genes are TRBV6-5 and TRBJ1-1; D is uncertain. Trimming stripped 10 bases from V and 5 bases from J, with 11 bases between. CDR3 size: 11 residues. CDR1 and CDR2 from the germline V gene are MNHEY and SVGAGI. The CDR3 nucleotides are TGTGCCACCGGGGAGAGGACTGAAGCTTTCTTT. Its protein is CATGERTEAFF.

CDR3 nucleotide sequence: TGTGCCAGCAGTGTGTCAGGGATGAACACTGAAGCTTTCTTT. This sequence encodes CASSVSGMNTEAFF. The J gene is TRBJ1-1, the V gene TRBV2; TRBD1 might be the D (5 bases). V lost 4 bases to trimming and J lost 0 bases, with 9 bases between them. Germline-derived CDR1 and CDR2 are SNHLY and FYNNEI. The CDR3 runs 14 residues.

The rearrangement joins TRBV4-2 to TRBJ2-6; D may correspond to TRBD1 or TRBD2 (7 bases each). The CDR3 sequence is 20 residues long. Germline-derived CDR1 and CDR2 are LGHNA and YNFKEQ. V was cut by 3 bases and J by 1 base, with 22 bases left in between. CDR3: CASSQWGGLGQVSGANVLTF. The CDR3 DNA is TGTGCCAGCAGCCAGTGGGGGGGTCTTGGACAGGTGTCTGGGGCCAACGTCCTGACTTTC.

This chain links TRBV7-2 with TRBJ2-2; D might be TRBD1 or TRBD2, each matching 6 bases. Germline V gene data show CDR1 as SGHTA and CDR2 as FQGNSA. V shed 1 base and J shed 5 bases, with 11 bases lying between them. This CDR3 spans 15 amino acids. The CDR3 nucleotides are TGTGCCAGCAGCTTAGTGGGGGCGGGAACCGGGGAGCTGTTTTTT. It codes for CASSLVGAGTGELFF.

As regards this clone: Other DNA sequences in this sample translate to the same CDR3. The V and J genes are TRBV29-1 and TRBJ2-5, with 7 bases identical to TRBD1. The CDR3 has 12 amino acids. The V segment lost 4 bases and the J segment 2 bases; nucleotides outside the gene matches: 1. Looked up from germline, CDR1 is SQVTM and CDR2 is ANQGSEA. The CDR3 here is CSVGTGQETQYF. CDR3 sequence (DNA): TGCAGCGTTGGGACAGGACAAGAGACCCAGTACTTC.

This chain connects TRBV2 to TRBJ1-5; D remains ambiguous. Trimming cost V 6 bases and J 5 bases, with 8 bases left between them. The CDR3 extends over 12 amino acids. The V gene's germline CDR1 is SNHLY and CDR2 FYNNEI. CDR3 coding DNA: TGTGCCAGCAGGAGTAGGGATCAGCCCCAGCATTTT. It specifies CASRSRDQPQHF.

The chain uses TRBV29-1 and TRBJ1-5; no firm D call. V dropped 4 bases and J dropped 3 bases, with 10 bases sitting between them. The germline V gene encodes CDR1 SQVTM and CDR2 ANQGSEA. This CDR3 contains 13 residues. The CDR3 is CSVVFQVNQPQHF. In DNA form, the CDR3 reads TGCAGCGTTGTATTCCAGGTCAATCAGCCCCAGCATTTT.

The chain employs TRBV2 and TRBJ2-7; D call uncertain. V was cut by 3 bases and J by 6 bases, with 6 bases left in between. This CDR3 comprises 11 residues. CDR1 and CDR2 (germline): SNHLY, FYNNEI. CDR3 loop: CASSDSAEQYF. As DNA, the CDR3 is TGTGCCAGCAGTGATTCAGCCGAGCAGTACTTC.

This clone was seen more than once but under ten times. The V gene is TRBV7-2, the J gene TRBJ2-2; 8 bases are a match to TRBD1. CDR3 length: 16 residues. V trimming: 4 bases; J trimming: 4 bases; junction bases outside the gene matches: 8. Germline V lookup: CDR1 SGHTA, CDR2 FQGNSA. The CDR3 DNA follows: TGTGCCAGCAGCTACAGACAGGGGATAATCACCGGGGAGCTGTTTTTT. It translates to CASSYRQGIITGELFF.

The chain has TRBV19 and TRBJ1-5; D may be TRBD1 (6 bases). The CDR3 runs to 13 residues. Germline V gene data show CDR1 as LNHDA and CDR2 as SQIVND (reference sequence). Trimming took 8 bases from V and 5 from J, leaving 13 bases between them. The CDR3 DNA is TGTGCCAGTCAAACAGGGCCCTATCAGCCCCAGCATTTT. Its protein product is CASQTGPYQPQHF.

The chain's CDR3 is CSVVRFGTGYEQYF. In nucleotides, the CDR3 is TGCAGCGTTGTACGTTTCGGGACAGGCTACGAGCAGTACTTC. J is TRBJ2-5 and V is TRBV29-1, with 8 bases aligning to TRBD1. The better agreement between TRBJ2-7 and the DNA end casts doubt on the J call. The CDR3 is made up of 14 amino acids. CDR1 and CDR2 (germline): SQVTM, ANQGSEA.

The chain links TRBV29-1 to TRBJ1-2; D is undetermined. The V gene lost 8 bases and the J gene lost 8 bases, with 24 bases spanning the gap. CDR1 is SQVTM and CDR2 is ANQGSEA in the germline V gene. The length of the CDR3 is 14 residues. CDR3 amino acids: CSSYGLKDSEGYTF. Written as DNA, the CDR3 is TGCAGCTCTTACGGACTGAAGGACTCCGAGGGCTACACCTTC.

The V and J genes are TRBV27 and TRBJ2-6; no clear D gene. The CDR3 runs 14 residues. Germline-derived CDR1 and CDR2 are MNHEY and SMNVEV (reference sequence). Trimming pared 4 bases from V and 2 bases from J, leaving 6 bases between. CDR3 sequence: CASSYSAGANVLTF. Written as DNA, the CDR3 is TGTGCCAGCAGTTATAGTGCTGGGGCCAACGTCCTGACTTTC.

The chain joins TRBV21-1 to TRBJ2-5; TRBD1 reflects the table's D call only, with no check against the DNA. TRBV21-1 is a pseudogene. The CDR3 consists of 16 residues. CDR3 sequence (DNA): TGTGCCAGCAGCAAAGAGCCAGACAGGTCAAGCGAGACCCAGTACTTC. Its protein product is CASSKEPDRSSETQYF.

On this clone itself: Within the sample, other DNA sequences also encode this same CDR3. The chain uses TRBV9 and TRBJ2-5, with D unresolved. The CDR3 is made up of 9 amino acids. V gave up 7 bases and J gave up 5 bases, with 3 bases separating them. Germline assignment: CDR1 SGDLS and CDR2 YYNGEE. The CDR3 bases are TGTGCCAGCGGGGAGACCCAGTACTTC. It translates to CASGETQYF. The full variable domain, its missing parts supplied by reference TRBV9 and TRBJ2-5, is DSGVTQTPKHLITATGQRVTLRCSPRSGDLSVYWYQQSLDQGLQFLIQYYNGEERAKGNILERFSAQQFPDLHSELNLSSLELGDSALYFCASGETQYFGPGTRLLVL.

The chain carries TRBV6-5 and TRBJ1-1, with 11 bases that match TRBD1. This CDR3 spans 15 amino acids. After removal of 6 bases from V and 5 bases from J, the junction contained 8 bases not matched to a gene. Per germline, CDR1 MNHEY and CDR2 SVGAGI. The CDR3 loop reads CASSRDRGSGTEAFF. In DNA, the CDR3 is TGTGCCAGCAGCCGGGACAGGGGGTCGGGAACTGAAGCTTTCTTT.

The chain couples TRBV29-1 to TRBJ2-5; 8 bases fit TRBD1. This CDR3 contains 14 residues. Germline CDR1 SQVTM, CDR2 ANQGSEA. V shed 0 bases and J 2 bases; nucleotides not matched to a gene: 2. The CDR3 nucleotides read TGCAGCGTTGAAGACAGGGACAGGCAAGAGACCCAGTACTTC. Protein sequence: CSVEDRDRQETQYF.

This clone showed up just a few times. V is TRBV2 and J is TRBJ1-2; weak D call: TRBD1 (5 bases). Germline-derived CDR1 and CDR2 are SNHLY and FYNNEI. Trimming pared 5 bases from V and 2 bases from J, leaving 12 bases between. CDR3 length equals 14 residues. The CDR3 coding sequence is TGTGCCAGCAGTCAAAGGGACCCGAACTATGGCTACACCTTC. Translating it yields CASSQRDPNYGYTF.

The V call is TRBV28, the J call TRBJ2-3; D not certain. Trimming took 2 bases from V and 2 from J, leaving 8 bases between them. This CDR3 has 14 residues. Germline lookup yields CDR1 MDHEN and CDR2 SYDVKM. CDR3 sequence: CASSLPLLTDTQYF. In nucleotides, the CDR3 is TGTGCCAGCAGTTTACCCCTTCTCACAGATACGCAGTATTTT.

CDR3 loop: CASRRSSGRWDIQYF. Written as DNA, the CDR3 is TGTGCCAGCAGGCGTTCTAGCGGGAGGTGGGACATTCAGTACTTC. The chain joins TRBV6-5 to TRBJ2-4, with 11 bases that match TRBD2. J was trimmed by 8 bases and V by 6 bases; bases with no gene match: 9. CDR3 length: 15 amino acids. The germline gives CDR1 MNHEY, CDR2 SVGAGI.